These T cell receptor beta chains were read from a single sample in a study of monozygotic twins with inflammatory bowel disease. TCRdb re-called the 5' RACE reads and catalogs CDR3 proteins one per entry, DNA excluded. The data include 40,000 to 45,000 distinct CDR3 sequences; the top ten clones carry 5% to 6%. The sample consisted of blood. These receptors originate from a human donor with ulcerative colitis or Crohn's disease, or a healthy co-twin of an affected twin (not recorded which). CDR3s include the opening cysteine and the closing phenylalanine or tryptophan. Fields, in order: V gene, J gene, CDR3 protein.

TRBV11-2,TRBJ2-3,CASSLDRGGPGDTQYF
TRBV5-1,TRBJ2-3,CASSFKGSSTDTQYF
TRBV19,TRBJ2-1,CASSILADAGEQFF
TRBV20-1,TRBJ2-5,CSGTSALSSSRQTQYF
TRBV20-1,TRBJ2-7,CSALSLRSGGADEQYF
TRBV5-8,TRBJ2-2,CASSLFSGGDTGELFF
TRBV4-2,TRBJ2-3,CASSQPTSADRDTQYF
TRBV5-1,TRBJ2-1,CASSLSPGSNEQFF
TRBV5-1,TRBJ1-1,CASSLATGLRVTEAFF
TRBV28,TRBJ2-2,CASSLPPGEANTGELFF
TRBV7-2,TRBJ2-5,CASSPPGLQETQYF
TRBV28,TRBJ1-2,CASSFGRGYGYTF
TRBV6-2/TRBV6-3,TRBJ1-1,CASTLGPGGNTEAFF
TRBV27,TRBJ2-3,CASRLRLAGITDTQYF
TRBV12-3/TRBV12-4,TRBJ2-5,CASSPRKDGPETQYF
TRBV9,TRBJ2-4,CASSPTESGTGSKNIQYF
TRBV7-2,TRBJ1-2,CASSISTENYGYTF
TRBV12-3/TRBV12-4,TRBJ1-5,CASSFEDRYSNQPQHF
TRBV11-3,TRBJ2-1,CASSLDGVSLYNEQFF
TRBV7-6,TRBJ1-5,CASSPYSQGSQPQHF
TRBV5-1,TRBJ2-2,CASSISSSSGELFF
TRBV11-1,TRBJ2-5,CASSLIFGFNLEKETQYF
TRBV11-2,TRBJ2-3,CASSLVISTTDTQYF
TRBV6-5,TRBJ2-6,CASSYRGPNSGANVLTF
TRBV12-3/TRBV12-4,TRBJ2-3,CASSSTGRRGDTQYF